The 14 T cell receptor beta chains below were found in one sample sequenced in a study of CD8+ T cells in alopecia areata. Treatment here: oral pan-JAK inhibitor, 5-10 mg twice daily. RNA was extracted and reverse transcribed into cDNA as the sequencing template. TCRdb keeps only in-frame clones here, not all; method: immunoSEQ multiplex PCR. Counted here are roughly 110,000 clones, 50% to 65% occurring once; the ten biggest clones make up about 3.7%. Sequencing was performed on CD4+ T cells sorted from blood, taken at week 24, from a patient treated with tofacitinib. These TCRs come from a human donor with alopecia areata.

This rearrangement joins TRBV9 to TRBJ2-5; the D is unclear. This CDR3 spans 13 amino acids. V was trimmed by 4 bases and J by 4 bases, leaving 11 bases between them. Germline CDR1 is SGDLS and CDR2 is YYNGEE. The DNA for the CDR3 is TGTGCCAGCAGCCGGACGCTACTAGAGACCCAGTACTTC. The encoded protein is CASSRTLLETQYF.

Concerning this clone itself: The sample holds other DNA sequences that translate to the same CDR3. The chain carries TRBV30 and TRBJ1-5, with 9 bases fitting TRBD1. This CDR3 spans 14 amino acids. Germline CDR1 and CDR2: GTSNPN and SVGIG (reference sequence). With 3 bases clipped from V and 4 bases from J, the junction kept 4 bases outside the gene matches. CDR3 sequence (DNA): TGTGCCTGGAGCGCCGGGACAGGGAATCAGCCCCAGCATTTT. Protein: CAWSAGTGNQPQHF.

The rearrangement links TRBV4-1 to TRBJ2-5; TRBD2 aligns across 8 bases. Per germline, CDR1 MGHRA and CDR2 YSYEKL. V was pared by 0 bases and J by 3 bases, with 0 bases of the junction left unmatched. The CDR3 runs to 14 residues. The chain's CDR3 is CASSQERGEETQYF. Here the CDR3 DNA reads TGCGCCAGCAGCCAAGAGCGGGGGGAAGAGACCCAGTACTTC.

V usage is TRBV27 and J usage is TRBJ1-6, with 8 positions matching TRBD1. This CDR3 has 17 residues. Germline CDR1 MNHEY, CDR2 SMNVEV (reference sequence). Trimming at V came to 3 bases and at J to 7 bases, leaving 11 bases not matched to a gene. For the CDR3, the DNA is TGTGCCAGCAGTTTCGGACAGGGAGGTGATCTAAATTCACCCCTCCACTTT. Translated, it gives CASSFGQGGDLNSPLHF.

The table lists this clone with a few counts. The V and J genes are TRBV5-5 and TRBJ2-5; D is unclear. The CDR3 covers 14 residues. Germline V gives CDR1 SGHKS, CDR2 YYEKEE (reference sequence). With 1 base removed from V and 1 base from J, the gap between germline ends came to 8 bases. CDR3 sequence (DNA): TGTGCCAGCAGCTTGACTACGGCCCAAGAGACCCAGTACTTC. It yields the protein CASSLTTAQETQYF. Full variable domain (rest looked up from reference TRBV5-5 and TRBJ2-5): DAGVTQSPTHLIKTRGQQVTLRCSPISGHKSVSWYQQVLGQGPQFIFQYYEKEERGRGNFPDRFSARQFPNYSSELNVNALLLGDSALYLCASSLTTAQETQYFGPGTRLLVL.

The genes are TRBV14 and TRBJ2-1, with 10 bases aligning to TRBD2. Germline assignment: CDR1 SGHDN and CDR2 FVKESK. Trimming removed 5 bases from V and 7 bases from J; junction bases left unmatched: 8. The CDR3 contains 15 residues. DNA of the CDR3: TGTGCCAGCAGCGAGGCGAGCGGGGGGGCTAATGAGCAGTTCTTC. It translates to CASSEASGGANEQFF.

V is TRBV5-6 and J is TRBJ2-5; a possible D gene is TRBD2 (7 bases). Germline V gene sequence: CDR1 SGHDT, CDR2 YYEEEE. The CDR3 is 14 amino acids. V lost 0 bases, J lost 5 bases, and 11 bases lay in between. The CDR3 loop is CASSLGGGRETQYF. The CDR3 DNA is TGTGCCAGCAGCTTGGGCGGGGGCAGGGAGACCCAGTACTTC.

The chain has TRBV4-1 and TRBJ1-6; tentative D call: TRBD1 (5 bases). Germline CDR1 reads MGHRA; CDR2 reads YSYEKL. The CDR3 spans 15 residues. V was clipped by 1 base and J by 11 bases, with 15 bases between them. The DNA for the CDR3 is TGCGCCAGCAGCCAAGTTGGCAGGGCACGGGCACCCCTCCACTTT. This codes for CASSQVGRARAPLHF.

CDR3 DNA sequence: TGTGCCAGCAGCTTGAAGAGGGTCACGCAGTATTTT. Protein sequence: CASSLKRVTQYF. The chain links TRBV5-6 to TRBJ2-3, with D possibly being TRBD2 (5 bases). The CDR3 has 12 amino acids. The germline CDR1 and CDR2 sequences are SGHDT and YYEEEE. The V end lost 1 base, the J end lost 9 bases, and 9 bases lay between the germline ends.

The V and J genes are TRBV4-3 and TRBJ2-7, with D tentatively TRBD2 (5 bases). This CDR3 spans 15 amino acids. Germline CDR1 is LGHNA and CDR2 is YSLEER. The V end lost 2 bases, the J end lost 0 bases, and 11 bases lay between the germline ends. CDR3 DNA sequence: TGCGCCAGCAGCCAAAAACTAGGAAGCTCCTACGAGCAGTACTTC. It is translated as CASSQKLGSSYEQYF.

This clone was seen a handful of times. The V call is TRBV7-9, the J call TRBJ1-5; D remains unclear. V was shortened by 0 bases and J by 0 bases, with 3 bases between the two germline ends. The CDR3 covers 14 residues. The germline V gene has CDR1 SEHNR and CDR2 FQNEAQ (reference sequence). The CDR3 protein is CASSLAGSNQPQHF. The CDR3, as DNA: TGTGCCAGCAGCTTAGCAGGTAGCAATCAGCCCCAGCATTTT. The entire variable domain, with the rest obtained from reference TRBV7-9 and TRBJ1-5, is as follows: DTGVSQNPRHKITKRGQNVTFRCDPISEHNRLYWYRQTLGQGPEFLTYFQNEAQLEKSRLLSDRFSAERPKGSFSTLEIQRTEQGDSAMYLCASSLAGSNQPQHFGDGTRLSIL.

This clone has only a few counts. CDR3 DNA sequence: TGCGCCAGCAGCCAAGATATTGGAGGGACCGAGCAGTACTTC. It yields the protein CASSQDIGGTEQYF. V is TRBV4-3 and J is TRBJ2-7; tentative D call: TRBD2 (6 bases). Trimming cost V 0 bases and J 6 bases, with 12 bases left between them. The CDR3 is 14 amino acids. Germline CDR1 LGHNA, CDR2 YSLEER.

The rearrangement links TRBV29-1 to TRBJ2-3; 8 bases line up with TRBD1. This CDR3 has 14 amino acids. The V and J ends lost 7 bases and 4 bases, in that order; junction bases with no gene match: 10. Germline CDR1 SQVTM, CDR2 ANQGSEA. As DNA, the CDR3 is TGCAGCGGGTCGGGACAGGCGGCGGCAGATACGCAGTATTTT. This sequence encodes CSGSGQAAADTQYF.

The chain joins TRBV7-2 to TRBJ2-4, with D hard to call. Germline values: CDR1 SGHTA, CDR2 FQGNSA. With 4 bases removed from V and 2 bases from J, the gap between germline ends came to 15 bases. The CDR3 has 16 amino acids. The CDR3 bases are TGTGCCAGCAGCTCTGAGGTGCTGGGATCCAAAAACATTCAGTACTTC. Its translation: CASSSEVLGSKNIQYF.